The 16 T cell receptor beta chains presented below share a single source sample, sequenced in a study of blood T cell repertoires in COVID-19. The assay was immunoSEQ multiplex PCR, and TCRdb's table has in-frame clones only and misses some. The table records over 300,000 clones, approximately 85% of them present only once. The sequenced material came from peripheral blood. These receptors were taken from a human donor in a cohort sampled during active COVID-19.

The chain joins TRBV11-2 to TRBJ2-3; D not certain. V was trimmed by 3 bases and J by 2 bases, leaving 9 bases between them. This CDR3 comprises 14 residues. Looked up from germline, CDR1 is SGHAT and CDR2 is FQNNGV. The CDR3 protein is CASSFGSPTDTQYF. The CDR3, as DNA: TGTGCCAGCAGCTTCGGGTCCCCCACAGATACGCAGTATTTT.

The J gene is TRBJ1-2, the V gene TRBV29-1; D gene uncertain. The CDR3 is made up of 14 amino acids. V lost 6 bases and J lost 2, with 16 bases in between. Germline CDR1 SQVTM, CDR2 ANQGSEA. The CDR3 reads CSVRFQSVNYGYTF. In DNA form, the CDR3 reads TGCAGCGTCCGGTTTCAATCGGTAAACTATGGCTACACCTTC.

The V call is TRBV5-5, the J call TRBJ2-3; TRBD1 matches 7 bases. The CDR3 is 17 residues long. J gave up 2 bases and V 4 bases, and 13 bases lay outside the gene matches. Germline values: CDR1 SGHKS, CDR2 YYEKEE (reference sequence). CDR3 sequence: CASSPSGTASVTDTQYF. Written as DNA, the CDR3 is TGTGCCAGCAGCCCCTCCGGGACAGCTAGTGTCACAGATACGCAGTATTTT.

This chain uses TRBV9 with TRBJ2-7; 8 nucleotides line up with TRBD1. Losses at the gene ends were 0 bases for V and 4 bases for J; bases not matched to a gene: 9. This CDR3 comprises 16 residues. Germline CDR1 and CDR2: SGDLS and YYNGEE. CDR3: CASSVEGLDRGYEQYF. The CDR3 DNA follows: TGTGCCAGCAGCGTAGAGGGCCTTGACAGGGGTTACGAGCAGTACTTC.

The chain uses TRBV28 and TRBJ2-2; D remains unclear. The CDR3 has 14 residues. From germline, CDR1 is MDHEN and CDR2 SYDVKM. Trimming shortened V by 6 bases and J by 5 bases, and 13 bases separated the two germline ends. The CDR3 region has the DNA TGTGCCAGCAGCCGGCCTAGGTCTACCGGGGAGCTGTTTTTT. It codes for CASSRPRSTGELFF.

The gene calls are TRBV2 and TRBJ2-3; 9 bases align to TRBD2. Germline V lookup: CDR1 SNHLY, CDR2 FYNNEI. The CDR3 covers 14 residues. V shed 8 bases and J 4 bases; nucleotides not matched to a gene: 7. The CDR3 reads CASRSGGRPDTQYF. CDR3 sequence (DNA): TGTGCCAGCCGCAGCGGGGGGCGCCCAGATACGCAGTATTTT. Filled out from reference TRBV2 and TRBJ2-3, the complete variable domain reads EPEVTQTPSHQVTQMGQEVILRCVPISNHLYFYWYRQILGQKVEFLVSFYNNEISEKSEIFDDQFSVERPDGSNFTLKIRSTKLEDSAMYFCASRSGGRPDTQYFGPGTRLTVL.

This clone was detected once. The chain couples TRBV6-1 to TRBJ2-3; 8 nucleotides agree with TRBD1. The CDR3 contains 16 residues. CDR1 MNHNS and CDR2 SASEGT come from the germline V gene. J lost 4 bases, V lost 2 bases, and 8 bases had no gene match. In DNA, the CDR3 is TGTGCCAGCAGTGAAACAGGGGGAGGTTTCCCAGATACGCAGTATTTT. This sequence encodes CASSETGGGFPDTQYF.

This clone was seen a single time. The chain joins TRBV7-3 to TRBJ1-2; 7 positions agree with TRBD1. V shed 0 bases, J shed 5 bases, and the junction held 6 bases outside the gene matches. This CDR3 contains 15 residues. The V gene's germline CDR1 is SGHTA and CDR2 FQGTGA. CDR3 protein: CASSLTSGGHYGYTF. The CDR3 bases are TGTGCCAGCAGCTTAACCTCAGGGGGACATTATGGCTACACCTTC.

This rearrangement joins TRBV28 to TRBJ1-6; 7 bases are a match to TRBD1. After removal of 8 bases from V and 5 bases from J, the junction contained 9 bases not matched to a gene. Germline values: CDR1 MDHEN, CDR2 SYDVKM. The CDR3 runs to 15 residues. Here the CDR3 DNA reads TGTGCCAGCTTAAATCCGGGACAGCATAATTCACCCCTCCACTTT. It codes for CASLNPGQHNSPLHF.

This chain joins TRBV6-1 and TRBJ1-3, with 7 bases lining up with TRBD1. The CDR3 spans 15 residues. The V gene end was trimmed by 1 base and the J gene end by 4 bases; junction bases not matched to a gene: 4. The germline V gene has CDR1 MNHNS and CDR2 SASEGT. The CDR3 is CASSEEHRGGNTIYF. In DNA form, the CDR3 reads TGTGCCAGCAGTGAAGAGCACAGGGGAGGAAACACCATATATTTT.

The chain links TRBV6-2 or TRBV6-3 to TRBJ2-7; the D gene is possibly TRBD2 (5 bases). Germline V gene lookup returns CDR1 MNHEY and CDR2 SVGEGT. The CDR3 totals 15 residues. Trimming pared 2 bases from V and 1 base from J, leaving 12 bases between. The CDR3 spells CASSYIQEVSYEQYF. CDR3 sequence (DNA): TGTGCCAGCAGTTACATCCAGGAGGTTTCCTACGAGCAGTACTTC.

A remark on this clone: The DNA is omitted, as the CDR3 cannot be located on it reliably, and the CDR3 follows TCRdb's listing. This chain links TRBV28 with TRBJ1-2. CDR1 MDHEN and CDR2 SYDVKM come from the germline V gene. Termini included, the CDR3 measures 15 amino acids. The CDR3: CASSSSGGEGWGYTF.

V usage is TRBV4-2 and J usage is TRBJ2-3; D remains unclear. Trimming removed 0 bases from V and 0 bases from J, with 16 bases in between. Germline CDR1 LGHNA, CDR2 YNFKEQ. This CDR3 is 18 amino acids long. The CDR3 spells CASSQDRVISGSTDTQYF. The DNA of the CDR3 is TGTGCCAGCAGCCAAGACCGTGTGATTTCCGGGAGCACAGATACGCAGTATTTT.

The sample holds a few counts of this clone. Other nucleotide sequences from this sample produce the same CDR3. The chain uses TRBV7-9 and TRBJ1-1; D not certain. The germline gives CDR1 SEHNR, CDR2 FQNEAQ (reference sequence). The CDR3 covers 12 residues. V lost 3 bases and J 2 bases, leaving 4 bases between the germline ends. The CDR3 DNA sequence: TGTGCCAGCAGCTTTAGTAACACTGAAGCTTTCTTT. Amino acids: CASSFSNTEAFF.

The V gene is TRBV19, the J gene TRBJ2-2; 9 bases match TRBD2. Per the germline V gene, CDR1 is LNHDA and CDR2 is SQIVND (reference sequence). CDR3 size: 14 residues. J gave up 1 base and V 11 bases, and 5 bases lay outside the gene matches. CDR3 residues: CASSSGENTGELFF. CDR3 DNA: TGTGCCTCATCTAGCGGGGAGAACACCGGGGAGCTGTTTTTT.

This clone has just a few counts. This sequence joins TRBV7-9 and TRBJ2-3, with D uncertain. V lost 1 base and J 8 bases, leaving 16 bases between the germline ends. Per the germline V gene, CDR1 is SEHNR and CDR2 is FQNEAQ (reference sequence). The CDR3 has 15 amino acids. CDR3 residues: CASSLVRAGLGTQYF. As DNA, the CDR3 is TGTGCCAGCAGCTTAGTCCGAGCCGGTCTAGGTACGCAGTATTTT.